What follows is one TCR beta chain and its context. Its antigen is not identified. This sample includes further DNA sequences coding for the same CDR3. The CDR3 is 12 amino acids. Trimming took 4 bases from V and 7 from J, leaving 8 bases between them. The germline V gene encodes CDR1 LGHDT and CDR2 YNNKEL (reference sequence). Libraries were prepared by immunoSEQ multiplex PCR; TCRdb keeps only in-frame clonotypes and omits some of them. The sample lists about 180,000 clones, roughly 89% seen once, with about 5.5% in the top ten. The data were taken from a study of Ad26.COV2.S vaccination and SARS-CoV-2 variants. Findings of the study overall: It was vaccine recipients, not placebo recipients, who had the higher spike-specific TCR breadth. Similar non-spike TCR breadth was observed in recipients of vaccine and of placebo. Post-vaccination breadth of spike-specific CD8+ and CD4+ T cell responses was reportedly substantial.

The chain is built from TRBV3-1 (or the pseudogene TRBV3-2) and TRBJ1-3; D is unclear. This clonotype was obtained from a human donor who had recovered from COVID-19. Specimen: peripheral blood, collected after recovery from COVID-19. CDR3 in amino acids: CASSPSGNTIYF. The CDR3 nucleotides are TGTGCCAGCAGCCCATCCGGGAACACCATATATTTT.